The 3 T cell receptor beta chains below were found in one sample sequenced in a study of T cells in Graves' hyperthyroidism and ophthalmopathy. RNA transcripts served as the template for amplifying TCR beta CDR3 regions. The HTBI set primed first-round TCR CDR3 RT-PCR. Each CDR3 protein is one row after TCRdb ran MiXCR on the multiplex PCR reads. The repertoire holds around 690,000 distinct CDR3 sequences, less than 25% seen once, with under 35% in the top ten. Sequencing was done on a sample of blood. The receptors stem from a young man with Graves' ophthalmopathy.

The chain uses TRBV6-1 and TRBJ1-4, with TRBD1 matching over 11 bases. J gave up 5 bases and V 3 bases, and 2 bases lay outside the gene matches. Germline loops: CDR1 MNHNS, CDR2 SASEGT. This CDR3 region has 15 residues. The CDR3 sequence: CASSEGDRGNEKLFF. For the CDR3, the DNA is TGTGCCAGCAGTGAGGGGGACAGGGGGAATGAAAAACTGTTTTTT.

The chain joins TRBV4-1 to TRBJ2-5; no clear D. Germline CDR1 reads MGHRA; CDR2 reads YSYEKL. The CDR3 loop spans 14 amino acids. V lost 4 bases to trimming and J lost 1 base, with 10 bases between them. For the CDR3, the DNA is TGCGCCAGCAGCCCCCGGTTAGGCCAAGAGACCCAGTACTTC. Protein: CASSPRLGQETQYF.

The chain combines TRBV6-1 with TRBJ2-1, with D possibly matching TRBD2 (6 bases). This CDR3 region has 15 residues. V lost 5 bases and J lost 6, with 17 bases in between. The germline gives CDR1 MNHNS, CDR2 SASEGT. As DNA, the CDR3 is TGTGCCAGCAGTCGGAGTAGGGGAGGTTCCAATGAGCAGTTCTTC. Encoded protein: CASSRSRGGSNEQFF.